This TCR beta chain was obtained from a study of control samples from healthy donors and cancer patients. Germline V gives CDR1 SGHTA, CDR2 FQGTGA. Deletions cut 6 bases from V and 2 bases from J, with 14 bases between. The CDR3 is 15 residues long. The protocol was immunoSEQ multiplex PCR, while the TCRdb copy is restricted to in-frame clones and leaves out a portion. The profile covers 130,000 to 150,000 clones, with 80% to 95% appearing a single time and approximately 2.9% taken by the ten largest. This chain joins TRBV7-3 and TRBJ1-3, with D possibly TRBD1 on 6 matching bases. Sequencing was carried out using blood. The sequence was collected from a man between 25 and 39 years old in good health. This CDR3 is CASSPLGGTGNTIYF. In DNA form, the CDR3 reads TGTGCCAGCAGTCCGCTTGGGGGCACTGGAAACACCATATATTTT.